The 26 T cell receptor beta chains below were found in one sample sequenced in a study of blood T cell repertoires in COVID-19. The protocol was immunoSEQ multiplex PCR, while the TCRdb copy is restricted to in-frame clones and leaves out a portion. Here the sample spans around 93,000 clones, about 80% being singletons. The sequenced material came from peripheral blood. The source is a man aged 60 to 75 with acute or convalescent COVID-19.

V gene TRBV12-5 combines with J gene TRBJ2-6, with a tentative D call TRBD1 (6 bases). The length of the CDR3 is 16 residues. From germline, CDR1 is LGHNT and CDR2 FRNRAP. Trimming removed 6 bases at V and 0 bases at J, with 12 bases between. CDR3 residues: CASGGTGISGANVLTF. Here the CDR3 DNA reads TGTGCTAGTGGGGGTACAGGGATCTCTGGGGCCAACGTCCTGACTTTC.

This clone was detected only once. CDR3 region: CASSPKGQTTEAFF. CDR3 sequence (DNA): TGTGCCAGCAGCCCAAAGGGACAGACGACTGAAGCTTTCTTT. The gene calls are TRBV9 and TRBJ1-1, with 7 bases identical to TRBD1. The length of the CDR3 is 14 residues. Germline V gene data show CDR1 as SGDLS and CDR2 as YYNGEE. V shed 4 bases and J 5 bases; nucleotides not matched to a gene: 8.

This chain links TRBV5-4 with TRBJ2-1; TRBD2 agrees at 12 bases. V was pared by 0 bases and J by 8 bases, with 3 bases of the junction left unmatched. This CDR3 is built from 15 residues. Germline values: CDR1 SGHNT, CDR2 YYREEE (reference sequence). The CDR3 nucleotides read TGTGCCAGCAGCTTGGGACTAGCGGGAGTACATGAGCAGTTCTTC. As protein: CASSLGLAGVHEQFF.

The V call is TRBV6-5, the J call TRBJ2-7; possibly TRBD1 for D (5 bases). Trimming took off 10 bases at V and 3 bases at J, with 16 bases between the two ends. Germline V lookup: CDR1 MNHEY, CDR2 SVGAGI. The CDR3 extends over 13 amino acids. The chain's CDR3 is CAITRAPHYEQYF. The CDR3 DNA reads as TGTGCCATCACCAGGGCTCCCCACTACGAGCAGTACTTC.

This clone was counted a few times. The rearrangement links TRBV29-1 to TRBJ2-3; the D is unclear. V dropped 3 bases and J dropped 7 bases, with 5 bases sitting between them. Looked up from germline, CDR1 is SQVTM and CDR2 is ANQGSEA. CDR3 length: 10 amino acids. The DNA for the CDR3 is TGCAGCGTTGATTATAATACGCAGTATTTT. It codes for CSVDYNTQYF.

The rearrangement links TRBV30 to TRBJ1-3; the D is unclear. V lost 4 bases, J lost 6 bases, and 10 bases lay in between. CDR1 is GTSNPN and CDR2 is SVGIG in the germline V gene (reference sequence). This CDR3 has 12 amino acids. CDR3 nucleotide sequence: TGTGCCTGGATCCGTTGGCAAAACACCATATATTTT. Translating it yields CAWIRWQNTIYF. Combining the CDR3 with reference TRBV30 and TRBJ1-3 gives the whole variable domain SQTIHQWPATLVQPVGSPLSLECTVEGTSNPNLYWYRQAAGRGLQLLFYSVGIGQISSEVPQNLSASRPQDRQFILSSKKLLLSDSGFYLCAWIRWQNTIYFGEGSWLTVV.

The V and J genes are TRBV30 and TRBJ1-2; 7 bases match TRBD1. Germline assignment: CDR1 GTSNPN and CDR2 SVGIG (reference sequence). CDR3 length: 13 amino acids. After removal of 3 bases from V and 2 bases from J, the junction contained 3 bases not matched to a gene. CDR3 coding DNA: TGTGCCTGGAGCCCAGGGGGAAACTATGGCTACACCTTC. Its translation is CAWSPGGNYGYTF.

V usage is TRBV11-2 and J usage is TRBJ2-2; D gene unclear. The CDR3 runs 14 residues. The germline V gene encodes CDR1 SGHAT and CDR2 FQNNGV. The V end was cut by 1 base, the J end by 7 bases, with 10 bases between. The CDR3, as DNA: TGTGCCAGCAGCTTAGGACTTCGAGACGGGGAGCTGTTTTTT. Translating it yields CASSLGLRDGELFF. Complete variable domain (other parts from reference TRBV11-2 and TRBJ2-2): EAGVAQSPRYKIIEKRQSVAFWCNPISGHATLYWYQQILGQGPKLLIQFQNNGVVDDSQLPKDRFSAERLKGVDSTLKIQPAKLEDSAVYLCASSLGLRDGELFFGEGSRLTVL.

The chain employs TRBV9 and TRBJ1-1; 9 nucleotides line up with TRBD1. Losses at the gene ends were 4 bases for V and 3 bases for J; bases not matched to a gene: 7. Germline CDR1 is SGDLS and CDR2 is YYNGEE. CDR3 size: 15 residues. The CDR3 DNA follows: TGTGCCAGCAGCTCAGGGACAGGGTGGGACACTGAAGCTTTCTTT. It specifies CASSSGTGWDTEAFF.

Details on this clone: One end of the junction fails to match germline, which may point to a read error. V and J are TRBV5-6 and TRBJ1-2; D ambiguous. This CDR3 comprises 14 residues. CDR1 and CDR2 (germline): SGHDT, YYEEEE. CDR3 protein: CASSSPDVDYSYTF. The CDR3 DNA reads as TGTGCCAGCAGCTCCCCGGACGTCGACTATAGCTACACCTTC.

The rearrangement uses TRBV24-1 and TRBJ1-2; D is ambiguous. In germline, CDR1 is KGHDR, CDR2 SFDVKD. CDR3 length: 14 residues. V was clipped by 1 base and J by 3 bases, with 8 bases between them. CDR3 sequence: CATSDLVRDYGYTF. Here the CDR3 DNA reads TGTGCCACCAGTGATTTAGTCCGCGACTATGGCTACACCTTC.

The J gene is TRBJ2-7, the V gene TRBV18; D gene unclear. The CDR3 contains 11 residues. Trimming stripped 6 bases from V and 4 bases from J, with 7 bases between. Germline V gene lookup returns CDR1 KGHSH and CDR2 LQKENI. The CDR3 loop is CASSPRYEQYF. The DNA of the CDR3 is TGTGCCAGCTCCCCCCGTTACGAGCAGTACTTC.

The V and J genes are TRBV7-2 and TRBJ2-1; D gene ambiguous. This CDR3 has 15 residues. The V and J ends lost 1 base and 2 bases respectively, with 9 bases between them. Germline V lookup: CDR1 SGHTA, CDR2 FQGNSA. The CDR3: CASSLGWAAYNEQFF. The CDR3 DNA reads TGTGCCAGCAGCTTAGGGTGGGCCGCCTACAATGAGCAGTTCTTC.

The genes are TRBV19 and TRBJ2-1; no clear D. The V gene lost 6 bases and the J gene lost 6 bases, with 21 bases spanning the gap. The CDR3 length is 16 residues. Germline loops: CDR1 LNHDA, CDR2 SQIVND (reference sequence). DNA of the CDR3: TGTGCCAGTAGCGTAACCTCCACCCCACCGAGCAATGAGCAGTTCTTC. Its protein product is CASSVTSTPPSNEQFF.

The CDR3 DNA follows: TGCGCCAGCAGGGACAGGGGGCGAAATGAAAAACTGTTTTTT. Translating gives CASRDRGRNEKLFF. The chain couples TRBV5-1 to TRBJ1-4; 11 bases are a match to TRBD1. The CDR3 runs 14 residues. V lost 5 bases and J lost 5; bases outside the gene matches: 2. CDR1 and CDR2 from the germline V gene are SGHRS and YFSETQ.

This clone was seen a few times. This chain links TRBV11-3 with TRBJ2-1; D is unresolved. CDR3 size: 12 residues. Germline CDR1 SGHNT, CDR2 YENEEA. Trimming cost V 6 bases and J 8 bases, with 11 bases left between them. The CDR3 loop reads CASSNPGHEQFF. Written as DNA, the CDR3 is TGTGCCAGCAGTAACCCGGGTCATGAGCAGTTCTTC.

The CDR3 loop reads CASSPSGVRTDTQYF. CDR3 nucleotides: TGTGCCAGCAGCCCCAGCGGAGTTCGCACAGATACGCAGTATTTT. V is TRBV3-1 (or the pseudogene TRBV3-2) and J is TRBJ2-3; D might be TRBD2 (5 bases). Germline-derived CDR1 and CDR2 are LGHDT and YNNKEL (reference sequence). Trimming stripped 4 bases from V and 1 base from J, with 12 bases between. The length of the CDR3 is 15 residues.

The CDR3 spells CSAEGSTGTEAFF. For the CDR3, the DNA is TGCAGCGCCGAGGGTTCGACAGGCACTGAAGCTTTCTTT. This chain uses TRBV29-1 with TRBJ1-1; TRBD1 is a possible D gene (6 bases). V was clipped by 7 bases and J by 4 bases, with 16 bases between them. Looked up from germline, CDR1 is SQVTM and CDR2 is ANQGSEA. The CDR3 consists of 13 residues.

This sequence joins TRBV24-1 and TRBJ2-1; 8 positions match TRBD2. This CDR3 contains 16 residues. The J segment lost 5 bases and the V segment lost 3 bases, leaving 8 bases of the junction unmatched. CDR1 is KGHDR and CDR2 is SFDVKD in the germline V gene. CDR3 sequence (DNA): TGTGCCACCAGTGATCTTCCCGGGAGGGCCCACAATGAGCAGTTCTTC. It codes for CATSDLPGRAHNEQFF.

This rearrangement joins TRBV7-9 to TRBJ1-1; 11 bases map to TRBD1. Germline V gene data show CDR1 as SEHNR and CDR2 as FQNEAQ (reference sequence). This CDR3 is 14 amino acids long. Trimming took 5 bases from V and 11 from J; bases not matched to a gene: 10. CDR3: CASSPGQGVFGAFF. In DNA, the CDR3 is TGTGCCAGCAGCCCGGGACAGGGGGTATTCGGTGCTTTCTTT.

V and J are TRBV7-9 and TRBJ2-7; the match to TRBD1 covers 7 bases. Germline trimming cut 5 bases from V and 3 bases from J; bases unmatched to any gene: 7. The CDR3 has 14 amino acids. CDR1 is SEHNR and CDR2 is FQNEAQ in the germline V gene (reference sequence). CDR3: CASSPGTANYEQYF. The CDR3 DNA follows: TGTGCCAGCAGCCCTGGGACAGCGAACTACGAGCAGTACTTC.

J is TRBJ1-6 and V is TRBV18; 8 bases align to TRBD1. The CDR3 runs 14 residues. From germline, CDR1 is KGHSH and CDR2 LQKENI. V lost 4 bases and J lost 6; bases outside the gene matches: 2. As DNA, the CDR3 is TGTGCCAGCTCACTTCAGGGGGCTAATTCACCCCTCCACTTT. It yields the protein CASSLQGANSPLHF.

This sequence joins TRBV2 and TRBJ1-5, with 7 bases aligning to TRBD1. The CDR3 runs 15 residues. V shed 4 bases, J shed 3 bases, and the junction held 6 bases outside the gene matches. Per the germline V gene, CDR1 is SNHLY and CDR2 is FYNNEI. This chain's CDR3 is CASSGPGGLNQPQHF. The CDR3 nucleotides are TGTGCCAGCAGTGGTCCAGGGGGACTCAATCAGCCCCAGCATTTT. Combining the CDR3 with reference TRBV2 and TRBJ1-5 gives the whole variable domain EPEVTQTPSHQVTQMGQEVILRCVPISNHLYFYWYRQILGQKVEFLVSFYNNEISEKSEIFDDQFSVERPDGSNFTLKIRSTKLEDSAMYFCASSGPGGLNQPQHFGDGTRLSIL.

This chain joins TRBV19 and TRBJ2-1; 9 nucleotides align to TRBD1. This CDR3 spans 19 amino acids. J lost 15 bases, V lost 7 bases, and 31 bases had no gene match. CDR1 is LNHDA and CDR2 is SQIVND in the germline V gene (reference sequence). The DNA for the CDR3 is TGTGCCAGTACCTTCAGAGGGGACAGGGTGGGTCCGGCGGCCGGGGGGCCGTTCTTC. Its translation: CASTFRGDRVGPAAGGPFF.

The chain links TRBV4-1 to TRBJ1-4, with 9 positions matching TRBD1. Germline loops: CDR1 MGHRA, CDR2 YSYEKL. The CDR3 is made up of 16 amino acids. The trim removed 8 bases at V and 6 bases at J, leaving 13 bases unmatched. CDR3 bases: TGCGCCAGCCGACAAATTACAGGGGGCGCGGATGAAAAACTGTTTTTT. Amino acid sequence: CASRQITGGADEKLFF.

The V call is TRBV20-1, the J call TRBJ2-2; D perhaps matches TRBD2 (6 bases). The germline V gene has CDR1 DFQATT and CDR2 SNEGSKA (reference sequence). V lost 3 bases to trimming and J lost 3 bases, with 14 bases between them. The CDR3 consists of 15 residues. CDR3 sequence reads: CSASRAGMDTGELFF. Written as DNA, the CDR3 is TGCAGTGCTAGTCGGGCGGGAATGGACACCGGGGAGCTGTTTTTT.